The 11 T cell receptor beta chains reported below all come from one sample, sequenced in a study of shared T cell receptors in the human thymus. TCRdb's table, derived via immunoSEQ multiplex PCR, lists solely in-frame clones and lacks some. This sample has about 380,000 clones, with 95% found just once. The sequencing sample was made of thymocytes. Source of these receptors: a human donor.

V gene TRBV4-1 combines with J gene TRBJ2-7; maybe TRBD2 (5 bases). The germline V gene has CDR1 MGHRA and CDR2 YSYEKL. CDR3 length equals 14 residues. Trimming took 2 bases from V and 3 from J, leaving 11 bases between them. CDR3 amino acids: CASSQTAVIYEQYF. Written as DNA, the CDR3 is TGCGCCAGCAGCCAAACAGCGGTTATCTACGAGCAGTACTTC.

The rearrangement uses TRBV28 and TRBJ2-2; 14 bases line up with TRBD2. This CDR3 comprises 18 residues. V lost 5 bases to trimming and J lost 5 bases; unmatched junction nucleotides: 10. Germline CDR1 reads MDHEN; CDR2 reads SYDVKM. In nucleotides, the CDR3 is TGTGCCAGCAGTCCTCCGACTAGCGGGAGGGCCGTAACCGGGGAGCTGTTTTTT. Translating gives CASSPPTSGRAVTGELFF.

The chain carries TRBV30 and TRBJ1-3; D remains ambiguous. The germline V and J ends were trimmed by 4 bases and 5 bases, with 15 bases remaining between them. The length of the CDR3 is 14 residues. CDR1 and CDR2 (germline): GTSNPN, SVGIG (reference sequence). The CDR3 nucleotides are TGTGCCTGGAACGTAAGGGTTCGGAGAAACACCATATATTTT. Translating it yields CAWNVRVRRNTIYF.

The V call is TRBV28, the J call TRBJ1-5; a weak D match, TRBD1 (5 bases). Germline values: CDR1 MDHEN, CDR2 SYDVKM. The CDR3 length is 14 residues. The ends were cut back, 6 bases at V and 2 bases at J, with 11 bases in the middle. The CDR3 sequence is CASSPCRGNQPQHF. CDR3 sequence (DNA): TGTGCCAGCAGCCCATGCAGGGGCAATCAGCCCCAGCATTTT.

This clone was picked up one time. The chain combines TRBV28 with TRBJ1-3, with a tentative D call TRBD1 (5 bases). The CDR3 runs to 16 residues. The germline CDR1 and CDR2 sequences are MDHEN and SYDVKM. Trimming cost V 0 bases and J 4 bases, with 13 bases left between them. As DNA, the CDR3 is TGTGCCAGCAGTTTATGCGCGGGGGGGGACGGAAACACCATATATTTT. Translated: CASSLCAGGDGNTIYF. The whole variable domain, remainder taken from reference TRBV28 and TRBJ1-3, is DVKVTQSSRYLVKRTGEKVFLECVQDMDHENMFWYRQDPGLGLRLIYFSYDVKMKEKGDIPEGYSVSREKKERFSLILESASTNQTSMYLCASSLCAGGDGNTIYFGEGSWLTVV.

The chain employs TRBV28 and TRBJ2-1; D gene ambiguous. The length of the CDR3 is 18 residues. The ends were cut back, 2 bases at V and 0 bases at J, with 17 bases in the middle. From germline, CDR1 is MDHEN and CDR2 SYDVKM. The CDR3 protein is CASSLGSAERRSYNEQFF. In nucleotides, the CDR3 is TGTGCCAGCAGTTTAGGAAGCGCGGAACGGCGCTCCTACAATGAGCAGTTCTTC.

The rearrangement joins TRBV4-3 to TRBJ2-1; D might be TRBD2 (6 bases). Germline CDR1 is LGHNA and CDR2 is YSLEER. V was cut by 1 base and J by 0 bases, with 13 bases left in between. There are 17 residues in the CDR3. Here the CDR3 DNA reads TGCGCCAGCAGCCAAGCAGTGATGCGGGACTCCTACAATGAGCAGTTCTTC. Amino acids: CASSQAVMRDSYNEQFF.

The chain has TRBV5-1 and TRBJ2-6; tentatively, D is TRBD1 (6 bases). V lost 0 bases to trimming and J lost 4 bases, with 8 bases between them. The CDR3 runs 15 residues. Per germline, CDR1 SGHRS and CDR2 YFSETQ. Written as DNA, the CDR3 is TGCGCCAGCAGCTTGGACAGGGCAGGGGCCAACGTCCTGACTTTC. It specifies CASSLDRAGANVLTF.

For the CDR3, the DNA is TGTGCCAGCAGGGGAGGCCCGCGGACAGGGAACAATGAGCAGTTCTTC. This encodes CASRGGPRTGNNEQFF. The chain combines TRBV19 with TRBJ2-1; TRBD1 agrees at 8 bases. The CDR3 is 16 residues long. Looked up from germline, CDR1 is LNHDA and CDR2 is SQIVND (reference sequence). With 9 bases clipped from V and 5 bases from J, the junction kept 15 bases outside the gene matches.

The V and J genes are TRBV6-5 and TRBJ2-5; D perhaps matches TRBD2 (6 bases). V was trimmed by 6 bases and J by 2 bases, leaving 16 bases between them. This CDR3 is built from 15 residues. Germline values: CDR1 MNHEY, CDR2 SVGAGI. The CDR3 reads CASSRARDLQETQYF. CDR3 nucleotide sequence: TGTGCCAGCAGCCGCGCCCGGGACTTACAAGAGACCCAGTACTTC.

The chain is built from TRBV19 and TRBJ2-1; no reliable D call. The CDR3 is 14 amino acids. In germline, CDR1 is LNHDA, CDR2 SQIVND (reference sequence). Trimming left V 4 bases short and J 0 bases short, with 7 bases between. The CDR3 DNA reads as TGTGCCAGTAGTAAGCCTACCTCCTACAATGAGCAGTTCTTC. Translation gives CASSKPTSYNEQFF.